Each of the 5 T cell receptor beta chains below was sequenced from the same sample in a study of blood T cell repertoires in COVID-19. The repertoire was sequenced with immunoSEQ multiplex PCR; TCRdb's copy has only in-frame clones and lacks some. The profile shows under 200,000 clones, roughly 86% of them singletons. Material: peripheral blood. Source of these receptors: a woman older than 75 with COVID-19, enrolled during active disease.

Only a few counts were recorded for this clone. The V gene is TRBV11-2, the J gene TRBJ1-2; D call uncertain. Germline V gives CDR1 SGHAT, CDR2 FQNNGV. V dropped 6 bases and J dropped 6 bases, with 26 bases sitting between them. This CDR3 has 17 residues. CDR3 protein: CASSILPRRGVRNGYTF. CDR3 in DNA: TGTGCCAGCAGTATACTTCCTCGGCGGGGAGTGAGGAATGGCTACACCTTC.

This clone is medium-sized in the sample. The chain couples TRBV6-5 to TRBJ1-1, with D possibly TRBD1 on 6 matching bases. The CDR3 is 13 residues long. Trimming cost V 9 bases and J 6 bases, with 17 bases left between them. Germline CDR1 and CDR2: MNHEY and SVGAGI. For the CDR3, the DNA is TGTGCCAGTTCAGGGGAAAAGGGGTCTGAAGCTTTCTTT. Protein: CASSGEKGSEAFF.

CDR3 in amino acids: CASSVLQGAQADTQYF. The CDR3 bases are TGTGCCAGCAGCGTATTACAGGGGGCGCAGGCAGATACGCAGTATTTT. The V call is TRBV9, the J call TRBJ2-3; TRBD1 agrees at 9 bases. Germline CDR1 SGDLS, CDR2 YYNGEE. This CDR3 has 16 amino acids. The V gene end was trimmed by 1 base and the J gene end by 4 bases; junction bases not matched to a gene: 7.

In this sample, this clone turned up once. The genes are TRBV9 and TRBJ2-1; no clear D. V lost 4 bases and J 6 bases, leaving 14 bases between the germline ends. This CDR3 has 14 residues. CDR1 SGDLS and CDR2 YYNGEE come from the germline V gene. CDR3 nucleotides: TGTGCCAGCAGCACGCCGACGGGTCGCAATGAGCAGTTCTTC. Translation: CASSTPTGRNEQFF.

The table lists this clone with a count of one. The V call is TRBV28, the J call TRBJ1-2, with D possibly matching TRBD1 (5 bases). The CDR3 runs to 19 residues. Germline V gives CDR1 MDHEN, CDR2 SYDVKM. V shed 5 bases and J shed 0 bases, with 25 bases lying between them. The DNA of the CDR3 is TGTGCCAGCAGTGGGGGGATAACAGGCGCAGCGGGGGCTAACTATGGCTACACCTTC. This encodes CASSGGITGAAGANYGYTF.